The 27 T cell receptor beta chains reported below all come from one sample, sequenced in a study of T cells after yellow fever vaccination. A single record per CDR3 protein comes from TCRdb applying MiXCR to the 5' RACE reads. The table lists 46,000 or so distinct CDR3 sequences, more than 6% of them singletons. The source material was PBMCs, either bulk or a sorted T-cell subset (CD4+, CD8+, memory, or dextramer-sorted; not recorded which), sampled 45 days after the yellow fever booster vaccination. The receptors were sampled from a man between 25 and 39 years old who received the YFV17D yellow fever vaccine.

This clonotype was seen repeatedly, ten times or more. The chain has TRBV5-1 and TRBJ2-1; 8 bases map to TRBD1. CDR3 length: 14 residues. Germline V gene sequence: CDR1 SGHRS, CDR2 YFSETQ. J gave up 9 bases and V 0 bases, and 5 bases lay outside the gene matches. The CDR3 bases are TGCGCCAGCAGCTTGGGGACAGGGAGGCGTGAGCAGTTCTTC. It specifies CASSLGTGRREQFF.

This clonotype was seen ten or more times. The chain employs TRBV6-1 and TRBJ1-2, with a tentative D call TRBD1 (6 bases). CDR1 MNHNS and CDR2 SASEGT come from the germline V gene. Trimming took off 4 bases at V and 6 bases at J, with 15 bases between the two ends. CDR3 length: 14 residues. DNA for the CDR3: TGTGCCAGCAGTGCTCTGGGGGCGTCCAATGGCTACACCTTC. It is translated as CASSALGASNGYTF.

At least ten counts were recorded for this clonotype. The chain is built from TRBV2 and TRBJ1-5, with D unresolved. From germline, CDR1 is SNHLY and CDR2 FYNNEI. The CDR3 is 14 residues long. V dropped 5 bases and J dropped 5 bases, with 13 bases sitting between them. CDR3 DNA sequence: TGTGCCAGCAGTCCACCCTCGGGCCATCAGCCCCAGCATTTT. It is translated as CASSPPSGHQPQHF.

This clonotype was seen at least ten times. CDR3 nucleotide sequence: TGCGCCAGCAGCTTGAACCGGGACTCCTACAATGAGCAGTTCTTC. Translation: CASSLNRDSYNEQFF. The chain couples TRBV5-1 to TRBJ2-1; weak D call: TRBD2 (5 bases). This CDR3 is 15 amino acids long. V was pared by 1 base and J by 0 bases, with 8 bases between. The germline V gene encodes CDR1 SGHRS and CDR2 YFSETQ.

This clonotype was observed many times. V gene TRBV12-3 or TRBV12-4 combines with J gene TRBJ2-1; D is unresolved. V was shortened by 2 bases and J by 6 bases, with 8 bases between the two germline ends. The CDR3 extends over 13 amino acids. The CDR3 DNA follows: TGTGCCAGCAGTTTACTAACGTTCAATGAGCAGTTCTTC. It is translated as CASSLLTFNEQFF.

This clonotype was found a few times. The chain carries TRBV19 and TRBJ2-1, with D perhaps TRBD2 (5 bases). V was pared by 11 bases and J by 3 bases, with 17 bases between. Germline V gene data show CDR1 as LNHDA and CDR2 as SQIVND (reference sequence). This CDR3 comprises 14 residues. CDR3 DNA: TGTGCCTCCAAGGACTTACGTAACTACAATGAGCAGTTCTTC. Protein product: CASKDLRNYNEQFF.

The chain carries TRBV24-1 and TRBJ2-1; D tentatively reads TRBD1 or TRBD2 (5 bases each). The CDR3 is 16 residues long. The ends were cut back, 4 bases at V and 7 bases at J, with 19 bases in the middle. Germline V gives CDR1 KGHDR, CDR2 SFDVKD. The CDR3 DNA reads TGTGCCACCAGTGACTCCACAGGAGGAAATAGAAATGAGCAGTTCTTC. This encodes CATSDSTGGNRNEQFF.

This clonotype was seen at least ten times. The chain links TRBV6-1 to TRBJ2-1; D assignment may be TRBD1 or TRBD2 (5 bases each). Deletions cut 9 bases from V and 8 bases from J, with 20 bases between. The CDR3 runs 14 residues. Germline V gives CDR1 MNHNS, CDR2 SASEGT. This CDR3 is CASWNSDGTDEQFF. The CDR3 DNA is TGTGCCAGTTGGAATTCTGATGGGACCGATGAGCAGTTCTTC.

The V call is TRBV6-5, the J call TRBJ2-1; TRBD1 or TRBD2 may be the D gene (5 bases each). The CDR3 is 16 amino acids. Germline V gene lookup returns CDR1 MNHEY and CDR2 SVGAGI. The ends were cut back, 2 bases at V and 5 bases at J, with 16 bases in the middle. CDR3 in DNA: TGTGCCAGCAGTTACACGAGGGGCCGGGGCCACAATGAGCAGTTCTTC. This gives the protein CASSYTRGRGHNEQFF.

The table lists this clonotype with a few counts. The rearrangement joins TRBV12-3 or TRBV12-4 to TRBJ2-1, with 9 bases matching TRBD2. The CDR3 sequence is 14 residues long. Trimming took 5 bases from V and 10 from J; bases not matched to a gene: 9. The CDR3 region is CASSEAGGQIEQFF. The DNA of the CDR3 is TGTGCCAGCAGTGAGGCGGGAGGGCAAATCGAGCAGTTCTTC.

The rearrangement joins TRBV20-1 to TRBJ2-5, with TRBD2 matching over 13 bases. CDR1 is DFQATT, CDR2 SNEGSKA, per germline (reference sequence). This CDR3 contains 13 residues. CDR3 sequence reads: CSGLAGEGETQYF. CDR3 nucleotides: TGCAGCGGACTAGCGGGAGAGGGAGAGACCCAGTACTTC.

The sample holds many counts of this clonotype. The chain joins TRBV12-3 or TRBV12-4 to TRBJ2-1; TRBD2 matches 12 bases. J gave up 1 base and V 3 bases, and 4 bases lay outside the gene matches. CDR3 length equals 17 residues. DNA of the CDR3: TGTGCCAGCAGTTTTGCCCTAGCGGGAGGGTCCTACAATGAGCAGTTCTTC. This sequence encodes CASSFALAGGSYNEQFF.

This clonotype was counted ten times or more. The chain has TRBV11-2 and TRBJ2-1; D not certain. Trimming left V 2 bases short and J 7 bases short, with 9 bases between. This CDR3 is built from 13 residues. Germline V gene sequence: CDR1 SGHAT, CDR2 FQNNGV. The CDR3 spells CASSLILGNEQFF. The CDR3 nucleotides read TGTGCCAGCAGCTTAATACTCGGGAATGAGCAGTTCTTC.

This clonotype was seen ten or more times. This chain joins TRBV5-8 and TRBJ2-2, with D perhaps matching TRBD1 (5 bases). The CDR3 extends over 16 amino acids. Germline-derived CDR1 and CDR2 are SGHTS and YDEGEE. The germline V and J ends were trimmed by 0 bases and 4 bases, with 13 bases remaining between them. The CDR3 here is CASSLAVGLVTGELFF. The CDR3 bases are TGTGCCAGCAGCTTGGCTGTGGGGCTTGTCACCGGGGAGCTGTTTTTT.

This clonotype turned up a few times. The V call is TRBV20-1, the J call TRBJ1-6; 9 bases fit TRBD1. The CDR3 sequence is 14 residues long. Trimming took 0 bases from V and 12 from J; bases not matched to a gene: 6. Germline V gene lookup returns CDR1 DFQATT and CDR2 SNEGSKA (reference sequence). The CDR3 loop reads CSARDSTGGLPLHF. The CDR3, as DNA: TGCAGTGCTAGAGATTCAACAGGGGGCCTACCCCTCCACTTT.

The chain recombines TRBV19 with TRBJ1-1; no reliable D call. V was cut by 3 bases and J by 3 bases, with 8 bases left in between. The CDR3 runs 13 residues. Germline values: CDR1 LNHDA, CDR2 SQIVND (reference sequence). In DNA form, the CDR3 reads TGTGCCAGTAGTATTTTCCGGGACACTGAAGCTTTCTTT. It specifies CASSIFRDTEAFF.

Ten or more counts support this clonotype. The chain carries TRBV20-1 and TRBJ2-4; 7 bases map to TRBD1. Trimming cost V 0 bases and J 1 base; bases outside gene matches: 6. Germline loops: CDR1 DFQATT, CDR2 SNEGSKA (reference sequence). This CDR3 contains 16 residues. The CDR3 DNA reads TGCAGTGCTAGAGACATCGACAGGGCGGCCAAAAACATTCAGTACTTC. Its translation: CSARDIDRAAKNIQYF.

On this clonotype: A much more abundant neighbour one base away suggests this may be a read error. The chain recombines TRBV7-2 with TRBJ2-3; D unresolved. Germline values: CDR1 SGHTA, CDR2 FQGNSA. The CDR3 sequence is 14 residues long. Trimming cost V 3 bases and J 2 bases, with 9 bases left between them. CDR3 coding DNA: TGTGCCAGCAGCTTTGTCTGGGCCACAGATACGCAGTATTTT. Encoded protein: CASSFVWATDTQYF.

This clonotype occurred a few times. The chain joins TRBV6-1 to TRBJ2-3; 7 bases fit TRBD1. The CDR3 totals 16 residues. Germline V gene lookup returns CDR1 MNHNS and CDR2 SASEGT. Trimming removed 9 bases from V and 3 bases from J; junction bases left unmatched: 15. CDR3 nucleotides: TGTGCCAGTTCTGTCGAGGGGGCCGGGACGACAGATACGCAGTATTTT. Protein product: CASSVEGAGTTDTQYF.

This clonotype was detected many times. This chain links TRBV20-1 with TRBJ2-5, with D uncertain. The length of the CDR3 is 15 residues. Germline CDR1 is DFQATT and CDR2 is SNEGSKA (reference sequence). Trimming removed 0 bases at V and 5 bases at J, with 16 bases between. The CDR3 spells CSARDRISFGETQYF. The CDR3 nucleotides read TGCAGTGCTAGAGATAGGATTAGCTTTGGTGAGACCCAGTACTTC.

There are a few counts of this clonotype. The chain has TRBV7-8 and TRBJ1-1; possible D gene TRBD1, 5 bases. Germline assignment: CDR1 SGHVS and CDR2 FQNEAQ. The CDR3 covers 15 residues. Trimming removed 6 bases at V and 0 bases at J, with 14 bases between. CDR3 amino acids: CASRDRRGMNTEAFF. The CDR3 coding sequence is TGTGCCAGCAGGGACCGAAGGGGCATGAACACTGAAGCTTTCTTT. Full variable domain (missing parts from reference TRBV7-8 and TRBJ1-1): GAGVSQSPRYKVAKRGQDVALRCDPISGHVSLFWYQQALGQGPEFLTYFQNEAQLDKSGLPSDRFFAERPEGSVSTLKIQRTQQEDSAVYLCASRDRRGMNTEAFFGQGTRLTVV.

This clonotype was seen more than once but under ten times. V and J are TRBV3-1 and TRBJ1-5; D unresolved. The CDR3 consists of 15 residues. The ends were cut back, 1 base at V and 5 bases at J, with 12 bases in the middle. Germline loops: CDR1 LGHDT, CDR2 YNNKEL (reference sequence). CDR3 bases: TGTGCCAGCAGCCAAGGGCGTTTAGTACATCAGCCCCAGCATTTT. Its protein product is CASSQGRLVHQPQHF.

This chain joins TRBV25-1 and TRBJ2-7; D is possibly TRBD2 (6 bases). CDR3 length: 14 residues. The germline gives CDR1 MGHDK, CDR2 SYGVNS. V was cut by 8 bases and J by 7 bases, with 21 bases left in between. The CDR3 sequence: CASGLPGRGTEQYF. CDR3 nucleotides: TGTGCCAGCGGGTTACCGGGACGGGGGACTGAGCAGTACTTC.

The V gene is TRBV10-3, the J gene TRBJ2-2; tentative D call: TRBD2 (6 bases). Germline V lookup: CDR1 ENHRY, CDR2 SYGVKD. The CDR3 sequence is 14 residues long. V dropped 6 bases and J dropped 0 bases, with 8 bases sitting between them. The CDR3, as DNA: TGTGCCATCAGGGACTACACGAACACCGGGGAGCTGTTTTTT. Protein: CAIRDYTNTGELFF.

The chain recombines TRBV14 with TRBJ2-1, with 13 bases lining up with TRBD2. Germline V CDR1 and CDR2: SGHDN, FVKESK. The CDR3 covers 16 residues. Losses at the gene ends were 3 bases for V and 7 bases for J; bases not matched to a gene: 6. CDR3: CASSHGLAGAGNEQFF. CDR3 in DNA: TGTGCCAGCAGCCATGGACTAGCGGGAGCTGGGAATGAGCAGTTCTTC.

This clonotype was found many times. The V call is TRBV24-1, the J call TRBJ2-1; perhaps TRBD2 as D (6 bases). Trimming cost V 5 bases and J 2 bases, with 9 bases left between them. The germline V gene encodes CDR1 KGHDR and CDR2 SFDVKD. The CDR3 contains 14 residues. Here the CDR3 DNA reads TGTGCCACCAGTGGGAGGGGTCCCTACAATGAGCAGTTCTTC. Translation gives CATSGRGPYNEQFF.

This clonotype has more than one count but fewer than ten. V usage is TRBV5-4 and J usage is TRBJ2-3, with 14 bases that match TRBD2. V shed 3 bases, J shed 4 bases, and the junction held 7 bases outside the gene matches. The germline gives CDR1 SGHNT, CDR2 YYREEE (reference sequence). The CDR3 consists of 17 residues. CDR3 protein: CASSSRGTSGRADTQYF. The CDR3, as DNA: TGTGCCAGCAGCTCTCGCGGGACTAGCGGGAGAGCAGATACGCAGTATTTT.